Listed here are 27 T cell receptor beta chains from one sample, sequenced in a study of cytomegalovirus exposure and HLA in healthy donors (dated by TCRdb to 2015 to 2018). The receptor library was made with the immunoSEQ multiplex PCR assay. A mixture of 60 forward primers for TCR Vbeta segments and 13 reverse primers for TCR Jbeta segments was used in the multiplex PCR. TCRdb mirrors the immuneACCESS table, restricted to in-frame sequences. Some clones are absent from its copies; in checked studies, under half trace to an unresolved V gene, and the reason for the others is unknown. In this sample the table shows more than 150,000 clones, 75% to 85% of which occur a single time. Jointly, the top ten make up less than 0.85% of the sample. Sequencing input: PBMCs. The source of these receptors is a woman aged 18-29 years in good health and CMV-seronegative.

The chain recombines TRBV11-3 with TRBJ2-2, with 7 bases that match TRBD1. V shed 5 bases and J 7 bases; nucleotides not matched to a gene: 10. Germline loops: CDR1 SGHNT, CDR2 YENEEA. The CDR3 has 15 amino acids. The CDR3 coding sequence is TGTGCCAGCAGCCAAGGGACAGCTTGGTACGGGGAGCTGTTTTTT. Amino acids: CASSQGTAWYGELFF. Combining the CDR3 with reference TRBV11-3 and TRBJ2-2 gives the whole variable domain EAGVVQSPRYKIIEKKQPVAFWCNPISGHNTLYWYLQNLGQGPELLIRYENEEAVDDSQLPKDRFSAERLKGVDSTLKIQPAELGDSAVYLCASSQGTAWYGELFFGEGSRLTVL.

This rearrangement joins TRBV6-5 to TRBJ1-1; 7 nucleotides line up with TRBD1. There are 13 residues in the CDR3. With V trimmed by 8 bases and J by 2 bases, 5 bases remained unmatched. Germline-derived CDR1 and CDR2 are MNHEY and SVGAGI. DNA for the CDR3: TGTGCCAGCCGGGGGACAGCAAACACTGAAGCTTTCTTT. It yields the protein CASRGTANTEAFF.

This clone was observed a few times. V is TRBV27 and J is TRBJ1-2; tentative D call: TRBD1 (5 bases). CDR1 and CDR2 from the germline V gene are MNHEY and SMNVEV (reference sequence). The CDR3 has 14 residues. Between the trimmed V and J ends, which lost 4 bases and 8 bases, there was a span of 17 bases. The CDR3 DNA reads TGTGCCAGCAGTTCGCAGGGATGGGCTAGGGGCTACACCTTC. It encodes CASSSQGWARGYTF.

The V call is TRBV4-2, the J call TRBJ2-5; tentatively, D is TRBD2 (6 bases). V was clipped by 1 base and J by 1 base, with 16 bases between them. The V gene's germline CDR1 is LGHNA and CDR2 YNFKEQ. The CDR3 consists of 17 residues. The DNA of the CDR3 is TGTGCCAGCAGCCAAGTCGGCGAGCGGGCTCCCCAAGAGACCCAGTACTTC. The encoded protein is CASSQVGERAPQETQYF.

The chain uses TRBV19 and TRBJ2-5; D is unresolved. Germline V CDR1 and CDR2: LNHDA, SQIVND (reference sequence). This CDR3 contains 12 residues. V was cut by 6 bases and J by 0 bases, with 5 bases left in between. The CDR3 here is CASSRYQETQYF. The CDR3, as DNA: TGTGCCAGTAGCAGGTACCAAGAGACCCAGTACTTC. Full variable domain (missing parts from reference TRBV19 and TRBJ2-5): DGGITQSPKYLFRKEGQNVTLSCEQNLNHDAMYWYRQDPGQGLRLIYYSQIVNDFQKGDIAEGYSVSREKKESFPLTVTSAQKNPTAFYLCASSRYQETQYFGPGTRLLVL.

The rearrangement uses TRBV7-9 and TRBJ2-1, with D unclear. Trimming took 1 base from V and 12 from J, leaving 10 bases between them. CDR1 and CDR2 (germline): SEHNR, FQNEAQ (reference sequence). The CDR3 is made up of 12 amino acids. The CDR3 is CASSLGSRGQFF. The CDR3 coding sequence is TGTGCCAGCAGCTTAGGGTCTAGAGGGCAGTTCTTC.

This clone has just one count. In DNA form, the CDR3 reads TGCGCCAGCAGCCAAGAAGCGGGGACAGGGGGCCGCTCTGGAAACACCATATATTTT. It specifies CASSQEAGTGGRSGNTIYF. The chain recombines TRBV4-1 with TRBJ1-3; 12 bases line up with TRBD1. Losses at the gene ends were 0 bases for V and 0 bases for J; bases not matched to a gene: 6. The CDR3 loop spans 19 amino acids. Germline-derived CDR1 and CDR2 are MGHRA and YSYEKL.

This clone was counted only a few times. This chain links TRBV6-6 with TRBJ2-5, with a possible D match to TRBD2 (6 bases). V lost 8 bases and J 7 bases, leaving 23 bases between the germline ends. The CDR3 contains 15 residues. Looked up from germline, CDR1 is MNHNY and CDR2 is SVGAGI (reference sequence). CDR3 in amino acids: CASRPRGTGRRTQYF. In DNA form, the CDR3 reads TGTGCCAGCCGCCCCCGGGGCACTGGGAGGCGGACCCAGTACTTC.

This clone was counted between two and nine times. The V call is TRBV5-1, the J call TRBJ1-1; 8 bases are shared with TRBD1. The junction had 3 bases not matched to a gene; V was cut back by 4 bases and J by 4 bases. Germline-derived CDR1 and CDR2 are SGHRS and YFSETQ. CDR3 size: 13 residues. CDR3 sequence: CASSRGQGTEAFF. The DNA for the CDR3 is TGCGCCAGCAGCAGAGGACAGGGCACTGAAGCTTTCTTT. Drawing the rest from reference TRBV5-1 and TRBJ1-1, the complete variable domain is KAGVTQTPRYLIKTRGQQVTLSCSPISGHRSVSWYQQTPGQGLQFLFEYFSETQRNKGNFPGRFSGRQFSNSRSEMNVSTLELGDSALYLCASSRGQGTEAFFGQGTRLTVV.

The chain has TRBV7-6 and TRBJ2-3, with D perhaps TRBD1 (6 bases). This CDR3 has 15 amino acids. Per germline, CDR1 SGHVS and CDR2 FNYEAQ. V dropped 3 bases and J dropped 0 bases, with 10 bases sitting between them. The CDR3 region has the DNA TGTGCCAGCAGCTTTCGGACAGAAAGCACAGATACGCAGTATTTT. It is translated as CASSFRTESTDTQYF. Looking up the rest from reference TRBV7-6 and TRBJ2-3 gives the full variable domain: GAGVSQSPRYKVTKRGQDVALRCDPISGHVSLYWYRQALGQGPEFLTYFNYEAQQDKSGLPNDRFSAERPEGSISTLTIQRTEQRDSAMYRCASSFRTESTDTQYFGPGTRLTVL.

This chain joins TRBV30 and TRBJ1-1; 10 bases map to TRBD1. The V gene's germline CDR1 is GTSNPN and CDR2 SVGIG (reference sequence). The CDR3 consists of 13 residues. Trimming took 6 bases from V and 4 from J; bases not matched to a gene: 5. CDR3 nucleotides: TGTGCCTGCGGGGGACAGGGGATCACTGAAGCTTTCTTT. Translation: CACGGQGITEAFF.

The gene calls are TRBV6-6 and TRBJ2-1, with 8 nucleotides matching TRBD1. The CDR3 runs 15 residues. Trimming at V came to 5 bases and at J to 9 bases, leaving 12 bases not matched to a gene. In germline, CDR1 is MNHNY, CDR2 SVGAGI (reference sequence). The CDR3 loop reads CASSDGQGRDSEQFF. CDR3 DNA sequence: TGTGCCAGCAGTGATGGACAGGGACGGGACAGTGAGCAGTTCTTC.

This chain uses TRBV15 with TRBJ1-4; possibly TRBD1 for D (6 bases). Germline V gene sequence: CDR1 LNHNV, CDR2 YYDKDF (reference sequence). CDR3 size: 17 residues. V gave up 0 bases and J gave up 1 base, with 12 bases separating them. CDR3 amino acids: CATSRDGTRETNEKLFF. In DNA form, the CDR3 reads TGTGCCACCAGCAGAGATGGGACAAGGGAAACTAATGAAAAACTGTTTTTT.

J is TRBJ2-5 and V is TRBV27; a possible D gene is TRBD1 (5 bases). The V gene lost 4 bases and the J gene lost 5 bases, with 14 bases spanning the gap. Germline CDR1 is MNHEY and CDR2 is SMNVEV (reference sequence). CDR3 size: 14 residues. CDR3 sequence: CASSSDSNSETQYF. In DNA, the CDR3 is TGTGCCAGCAGTTCAGACAGCAACTCGGAGACCCAGTACTTC.

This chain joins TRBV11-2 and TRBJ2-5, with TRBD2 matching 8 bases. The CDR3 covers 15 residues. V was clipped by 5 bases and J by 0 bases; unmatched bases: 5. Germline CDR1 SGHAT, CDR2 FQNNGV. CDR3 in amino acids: CASSALLADQETQYF. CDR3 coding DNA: TGTGCCAGCAGCGCCTTACTAGCGGACCAAGAGACCCAGTACTTC.

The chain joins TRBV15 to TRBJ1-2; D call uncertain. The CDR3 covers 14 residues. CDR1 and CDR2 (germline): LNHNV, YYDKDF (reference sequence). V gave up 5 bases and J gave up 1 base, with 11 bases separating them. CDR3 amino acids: CATSSRVLNYGYTF. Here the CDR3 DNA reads TGTGCCACCAGCTCCCGAGTCCTTAACTATGGCTACACCTTC.

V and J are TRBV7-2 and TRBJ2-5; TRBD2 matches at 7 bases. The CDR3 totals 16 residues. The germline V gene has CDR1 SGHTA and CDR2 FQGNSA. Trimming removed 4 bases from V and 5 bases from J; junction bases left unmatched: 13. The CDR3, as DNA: TGTGCCAGCAGCTGGGGGTGGGGGGGGAGTGAGGAGACCCAGTACTTC. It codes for CASSWGWGGSEETQYF.

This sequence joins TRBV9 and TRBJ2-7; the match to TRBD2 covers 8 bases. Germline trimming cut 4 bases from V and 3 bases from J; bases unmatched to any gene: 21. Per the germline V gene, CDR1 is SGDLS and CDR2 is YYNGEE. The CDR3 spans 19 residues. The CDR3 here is CASSPSGGSGILRGYEQYF. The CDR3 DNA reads TGTGCCAGCAGCCCAAGCGGGGGTAGCGGGATACTGAGGGGCTACGAGCAGTACTTC.

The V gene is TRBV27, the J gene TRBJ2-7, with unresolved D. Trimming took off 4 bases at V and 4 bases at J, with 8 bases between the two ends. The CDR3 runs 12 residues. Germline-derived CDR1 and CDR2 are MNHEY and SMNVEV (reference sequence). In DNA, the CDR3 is TGTGCCAGCAGTTCAGGTATTTACGAGCAGTACTTC. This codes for CASSSGIYEQYF.

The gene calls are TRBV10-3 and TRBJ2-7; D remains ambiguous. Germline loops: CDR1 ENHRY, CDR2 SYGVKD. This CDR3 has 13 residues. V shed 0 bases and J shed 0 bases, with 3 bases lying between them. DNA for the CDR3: TGTGCCATCAGTGAGTCCAACTCCTACGAGCAGTACTTC. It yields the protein CAISESNSYEQYF.

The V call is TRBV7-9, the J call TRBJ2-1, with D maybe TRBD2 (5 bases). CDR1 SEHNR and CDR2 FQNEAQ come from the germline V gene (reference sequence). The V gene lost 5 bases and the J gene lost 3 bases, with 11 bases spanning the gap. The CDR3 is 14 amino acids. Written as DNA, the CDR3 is TGTGCCAGCAGCCCTCAACGGGACTACAATGAGCAGTTCTTC. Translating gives CASSPQRDYNEQFF.

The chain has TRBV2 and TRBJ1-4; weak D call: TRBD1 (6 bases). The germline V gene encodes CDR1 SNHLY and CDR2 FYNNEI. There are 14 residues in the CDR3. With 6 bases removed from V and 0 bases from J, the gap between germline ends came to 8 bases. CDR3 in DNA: TGTGCCAGCAGGCGGACAGCAACTAATGAAAAACTGTTTTTT. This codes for CASRRTATNEKLFF.

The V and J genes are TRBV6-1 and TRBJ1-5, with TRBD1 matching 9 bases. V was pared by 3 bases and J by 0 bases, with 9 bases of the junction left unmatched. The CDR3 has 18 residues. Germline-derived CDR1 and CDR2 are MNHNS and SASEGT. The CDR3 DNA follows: TGTGCCAGCAGTGAGGGCAAGAACAGGGGGCTTAGCAATCAGCCCCAGCATTTT. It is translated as CASSEGKNRGLSNQPQHF.

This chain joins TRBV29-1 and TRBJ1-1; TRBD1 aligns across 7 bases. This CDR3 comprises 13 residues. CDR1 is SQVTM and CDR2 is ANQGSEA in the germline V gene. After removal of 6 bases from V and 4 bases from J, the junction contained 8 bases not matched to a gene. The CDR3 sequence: CSVVDRVFTEAFF. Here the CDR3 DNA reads TGCAGCGTAGTCGACAGGGTGTTCACTGAAGCTTTCTTT.

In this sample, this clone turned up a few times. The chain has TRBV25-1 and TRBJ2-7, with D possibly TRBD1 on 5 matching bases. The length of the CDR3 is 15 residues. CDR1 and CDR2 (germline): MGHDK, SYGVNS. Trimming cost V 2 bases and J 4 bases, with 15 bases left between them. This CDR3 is CASSETKAGKYEQYF. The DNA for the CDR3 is TGTGCCAGCAGTGAAACTAAGGCAGGGAAGTACGAGCAGTACTTC.

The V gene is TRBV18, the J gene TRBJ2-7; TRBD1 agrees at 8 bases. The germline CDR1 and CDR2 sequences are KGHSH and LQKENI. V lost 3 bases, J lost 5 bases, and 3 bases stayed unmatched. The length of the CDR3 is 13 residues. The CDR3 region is CASSPQGANEQYF. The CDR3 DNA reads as TGTGCCAGCTCACCTCAGGGGGCTAACGAGCAGTACTTC.

This CDR3 reads CASQAAGDLYQETQYF. The CDR3 coding sequence is TGCGCCAGCCAGGCAGCCGGGGACTTGTACCAAGAGACCCAGTACTTC. V usage is TRBV5-1 and J usage is TRBJ2-5; the D gene is possibly TRBD2 (6 bases). The V gene's germline CDR1 is SGHRS and CDR2 YFSETQ. The CDR3 loop spans 16 amino acids. Trimming left V 7 bases short and J 0 bases short, with 19 bases between.